The TCR beta chain described here comes from a study of cytomegalovirus exposure and HLA in healthy donors (dated by TCRdb to 2017 to 2019). Regarding the research as a whole: According to a later analysis, one platform produced both the 100 to 150 validation repertoires and the 550 to 800 repertoires of the first cohort. The aim of the study was to test whether cataloging public T cell receptors could identify signatures of past pathogen exposure. Besides the first cohort of under 700 subjects, a separate validation cohort made up of 120 different subjects was used. The study combined high-throughput TCR immunosequencing, statistical association of individual TCRs with disease status, and machine learning to predict cytomegalovirus infection status. The full study reports these points: Of the cluster scores, roughly 93% were above 0 in a later analysis, which found that TCRs clustered in the first cohort also tended to co-occur in the 90 to 150 validation repertoires. In both the original and validation cohorts, the classifier was reported to diagnose cytomegalovirus status with high specificity and sensitivity. A few of the identified cytomegalovirus-associated TCR beta chains were confirmed in vitro to be specific for cytomegalovirus antigens. A total of roughly 160 TCR beta chains were listed by the study as associated with cytomegalovirus. The validation cohort had no HLA typing available for a later analysis, so co-occurrence within that cohort was assessed over all 130 or so repertoires. The authors suggested that the approach could potentially be generalized to other disease states and immunological phenotypes. While some public TCRs were present in many individuals, most TCR sequences turned up only very rarely across donors.

The germline V gene (reference sequence) supplies CDR1 SEHNR and CDR2 FQNEAQ. Measured from the cysteine to the phenylalanine, the CDR3 is 16 residues long. Just CDR3 DNA is preserved here, 48 bases in frame from base 1. V lost 0 bases and J lost 0 bases; the stretch between them is 6 bases long. Library prep was done by the immunoSEQ multiplex PCR assay. Per the source publication's procedure: A statistical classification framework was built to diagnose cytomegalovirus status from the catalog of TCR beta chain sequences. The source is immuneACCESS, and TCRdb retained only in-frame sequences with V and J called. Part of the clones is not carried over; for the studies checked, unresolved V genes explain less than half of this, and the remainder is unexplained. V and J calls and clone size come straight from that table; D and trimming were deduced from the DNA. Counted in this sample were over 200,000 clones; approximately 83% of them appeared once. The top ten constitute over 13% of the sample.

To note about this clone: Its cognate antigen has yet to be identified. No base-level quality is on record; no much larger clone is a single base apart.

The donors were included in the validation cohort of 120 subjects, a group kept apart from the approximately 690-subject first cohort. The sample consisted of PBMCs. The clonotype was recovered from a woman aged 25 to 39 in good health and CMV-seropositive. The rearrangement joined TRBV7-9 to TRBJ2-6, with the D gene uncertain. The CDR3 protein is CASSLALTSGANVLTF. The DNA sequence reads TGTGCCAGCAGCTTAGCGCTTACCTCTGGGGCCAACGTCCTGACTTTC.